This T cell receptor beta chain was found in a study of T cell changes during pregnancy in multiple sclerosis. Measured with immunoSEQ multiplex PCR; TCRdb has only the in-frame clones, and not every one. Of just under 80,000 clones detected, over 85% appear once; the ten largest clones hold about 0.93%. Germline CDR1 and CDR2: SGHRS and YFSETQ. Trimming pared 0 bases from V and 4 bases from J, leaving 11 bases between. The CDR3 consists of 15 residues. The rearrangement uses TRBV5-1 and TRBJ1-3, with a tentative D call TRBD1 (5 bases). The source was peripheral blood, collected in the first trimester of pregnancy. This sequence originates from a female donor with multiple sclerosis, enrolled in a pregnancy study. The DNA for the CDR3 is TGCGCCAGCAGCTTGGCCGTCAACAGGGGAAACACCATATATTTT. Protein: CASSLAVNRGNTIYF.